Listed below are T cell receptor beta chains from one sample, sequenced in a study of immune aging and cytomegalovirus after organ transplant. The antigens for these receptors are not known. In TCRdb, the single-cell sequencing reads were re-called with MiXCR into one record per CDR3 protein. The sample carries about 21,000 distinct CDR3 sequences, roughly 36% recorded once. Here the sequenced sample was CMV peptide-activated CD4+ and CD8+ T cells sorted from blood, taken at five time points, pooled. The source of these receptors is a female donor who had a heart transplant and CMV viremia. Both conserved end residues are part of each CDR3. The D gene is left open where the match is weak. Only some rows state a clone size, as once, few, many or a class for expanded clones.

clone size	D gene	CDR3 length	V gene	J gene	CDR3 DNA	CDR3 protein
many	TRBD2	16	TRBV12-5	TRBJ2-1	TGTGCTAGTGGTCAAATAGCGGGAGGACATAACAATGAGCAGTTCTTC	CASGQIAGGHNNEQFF
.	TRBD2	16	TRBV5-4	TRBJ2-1	TGTGCCAGCAGCTCCCGACTAGCAGGACGCGACAATGAGCAGTTCTTC	CASSSRLAGRDNEQFF
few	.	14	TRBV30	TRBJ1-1	TGTGCCTGGAGACCGAAGAAGACGGTTCTTGAAGCTTTCTTT	CAWRPKKTVLEAFF
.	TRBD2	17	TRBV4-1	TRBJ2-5	TGCGCCAGCAGCCAAGAAAGTCAGCTAGCGGGGGAAGAGACCCAGTACTTC	CASSQESQLAGEETQYF
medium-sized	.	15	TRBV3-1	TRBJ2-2	TGTGCCAGCAGCCAAGATGCGACTCCCCCCGGGGAGCTGTTTTTT	CASSQDATPPGELFF
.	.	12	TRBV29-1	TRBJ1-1	TGCAGCGCCCTGGACTTGAACACTGAAGCTTTCTTT	CSALDLNTEAFF
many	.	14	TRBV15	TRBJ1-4	TGTGCCACCACCCGGGGCGGAGGAGGTGAAAAACTGTTTTTT	CATTRGGGGEKLFF
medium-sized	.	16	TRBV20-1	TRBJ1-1	TGCAGTGCTAGAGATCAGCGGGGGAGGACGAACACTGAAGCTTTCTTT	CSARDQRGRTNTEAFF
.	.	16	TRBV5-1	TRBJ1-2	TGCGCCAGCAAACAGGGACACATCTTAGCTAACTATGGCTACACCTTC	CASKQGHILANYGYTF
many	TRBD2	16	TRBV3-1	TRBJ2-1	TGTGCCAGCAGCCGGATAGCGGGGTTAGCCTACAATGAGCAGTTCTTC	CASSRIAGLAYNEQFF
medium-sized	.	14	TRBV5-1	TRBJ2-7	TGCGCCAGCAGCTTGGCCAGCAGATCCTACGAGCAGTACTTC	CASSLASRSYEQYF
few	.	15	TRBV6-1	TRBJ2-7	TGTGCCAGCAGGGAGCCTAGGACTCCCGGCGCCGAGCAGTACTTC	CASREPRTPGAEQYF
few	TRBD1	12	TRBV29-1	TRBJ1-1	TGCAGCTGCGGGACAGGTAACACTGAAGCTTTCTTT	CSCGTGNTEAFF
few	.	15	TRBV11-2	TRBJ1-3	TGTGCCAGCAGCTTAGCTTGGGTCTCTGGAAACACCATATATTTT	CASSLAWVSGNTIYF
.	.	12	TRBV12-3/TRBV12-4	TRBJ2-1	TGTGCCAGCAGTTTAGGCCGCGCGGGGCAGTTCTTC	CASSLGRAGQFF
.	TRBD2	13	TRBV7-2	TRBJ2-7	TGTGCCAGCAGCGGCCGGGGGGTCTACGAGCAGTACTTC	CASSGRGVYEQYF
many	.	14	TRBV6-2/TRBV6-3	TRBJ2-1	TGTGCCAGCAGTTACTCGAGGGGGAGTAATGAGCAGTTCTTC	CASSYSRGSNEQFF
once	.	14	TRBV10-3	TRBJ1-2	TGCGCCACCGAGAATAGGCAATCTAACTATGGCTACACCTTC	CATENRQSNYGYTF
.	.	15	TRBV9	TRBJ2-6	TGTGCCAGCAGCACACCCGCGGGATATCGGAACGCCTTGACTTTC	CASSTPAGYRNALTF
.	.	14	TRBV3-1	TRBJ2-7	TGTGCCAGCAGCCAAGACCGCCACTCCCACGGGCGGTACTTC	CASSQDRHSHGRYF
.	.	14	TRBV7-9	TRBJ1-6	TGTGCCAGCAGCTTAATGGGGGCTGATTCACCCCTCTACTTT	CASSLMGADSPLYF
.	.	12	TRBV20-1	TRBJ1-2	TGCAGTGCTCGCGGAGGGACATATAACTACACCTTC	CSARGGTYNYTF
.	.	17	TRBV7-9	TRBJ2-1	TGTGCCAGCAGTTCGCGGGTCGGAGGCCCAGCCACTGGTGAGCAGTTCTTC	CASSSRVGGPATGEQFF
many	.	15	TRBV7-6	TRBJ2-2	TGTGCCAGCAGCTCGTACACCGCGAACACCGGGGAGCTGTTTTTT	CASSSYTANTGELFF
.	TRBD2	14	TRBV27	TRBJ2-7	TGTGCCAGCAGTTCCCCGGGAGGCCGATACGAGCAGTACTTC	CASSSPGGRYEQYF
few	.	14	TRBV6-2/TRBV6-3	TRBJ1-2	TGTGCCAGCACCTCTCCGGCACAGACCTATGGCTACACCTTC	CASTSPAQTYGYTF
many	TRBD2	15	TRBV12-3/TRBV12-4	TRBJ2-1	TGTGCCAGCAGAACGACTAGCGGGAGAGGGTTTGAGCAGTTCTTC	CASRTTSGRGFEQFF
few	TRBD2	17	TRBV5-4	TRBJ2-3	TGTGCCAGCAGCTTTCCAGCGGGGGGCTCTGGCACAGATACGCAGTATTTT	CASSFPAGGSGTDTQYF
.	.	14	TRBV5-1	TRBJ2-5	TGCGTCAGCAGCAGGGACGGGGGATCAGAGACCCAGTACTTC	CVSSRDGGSETQYF
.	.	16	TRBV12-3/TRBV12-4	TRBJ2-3	TGTGCCAGCAGTCTAGGGACGGGGCGGCTTACAGATACGCAGTACTTT	CASSLGTGRLTDTQYF
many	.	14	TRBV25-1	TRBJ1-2	TGTGCCAGCAGTGAATATAGAGGCAAGGATGGCTACACCTTC	CASSEYRGKDGYTF
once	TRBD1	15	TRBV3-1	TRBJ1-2	TGTGCCAGCAGCCAATCCGGGACAGGAAACTATGGCTACACCTTC	CASSQSGTGNYGYTF
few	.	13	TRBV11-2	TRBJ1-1	TGTGCCAGCAGCTTACTGGTTCGAACTGAAGCTTTCTTT	CASSLLVRTEAFF
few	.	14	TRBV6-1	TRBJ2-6	TGTGCCAGCAGAATGGGGGGCGGGGCCAACGTCCTGACTTTC	CASRMGGGANVLTF
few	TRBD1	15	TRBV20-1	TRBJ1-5	TGCAGTGCACGTCCCGGGACAGGGTTTAATCAGCCCCAGCATTTT	CSARPGTGFNQPQHF
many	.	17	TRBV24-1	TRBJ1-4	TGTGCCACCAGTGATTCAAACCGGGACGGAGCCTCTGAAAAACTGTTTTTT	CATSDSNRDGASEKLFF
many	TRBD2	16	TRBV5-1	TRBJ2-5	TGCGCCAGCAGCTTGGGATCTGGGGCTAGCGGAGAGACCCAGTACTTC	CASSLGSGASGETQYF
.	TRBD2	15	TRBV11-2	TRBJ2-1	TGTGCCAGCAGTAAGAGCGGGACCTACTACAATGAGCAGTTCTTC	CASSKSGTYYNEQFF
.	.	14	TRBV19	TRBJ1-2	TGTGCCAGTAGTATAGGACTCCTGAAAGGAGGCTACACCTTC	CASSIGLLKGGYTF
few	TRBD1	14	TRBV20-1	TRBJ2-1	TGCAGTCCAGGGGGTGGGACAGGGAAAAATGAGCAGTTCTTC	CSPGGGTGKNEQFF
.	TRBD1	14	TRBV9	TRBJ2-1	TGTGCCAGCAGCCCCAGGGGGCAGTACAATGAGCAGTTCTTC	CASSPRGQYNEQFF
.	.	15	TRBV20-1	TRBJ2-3	TGCAGTGCTAGAGAGAATGAGTGGGGATCGCATACGCAGTATTTT	CSARENEWGSHTQYF
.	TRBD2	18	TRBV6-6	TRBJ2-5	TGTGCCAGCAGTTACTATAGCGCGGGGGGACTCTGGGGGGAGACCCAGTACTTC	CASSYYSAGGLWGETQYF
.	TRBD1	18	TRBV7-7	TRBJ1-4	TGTGCCAGCAACTTAGGGACCGGCCAACAGGGGCAGAATGAAAAACTATTTTTT	CASNLGTGQQGQNEKLFF
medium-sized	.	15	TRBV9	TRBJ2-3	TGTGCCAGCAGAGGGGGTGCGGGAGAGGCAGATACGCAGTATTTT	CASRGGAGEADTQYF
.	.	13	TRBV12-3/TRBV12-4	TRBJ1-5	TGTGCCAGCAGGGGGGAGAAGAGTCAGCCCCAGCATTTT	CASRGEKSQPQHF
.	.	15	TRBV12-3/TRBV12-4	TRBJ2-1	TGTGCCAGCAGTGACCGCAGGTCCCACGACAATGAGCAGTTCTTT	CASSDRRSHDNEQFF
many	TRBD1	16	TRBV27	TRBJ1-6	TGTGCCAGCAGTCTTCTTCCGGGACAGGGTAATTCACCCCTCCACTTT	CASSLLPGQGNSPLHF
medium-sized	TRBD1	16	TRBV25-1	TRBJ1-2	TGTGCCAGCAGTGACCCCGGGACAGGGGCCTTCTATGGCTACACCTTC	CASSDPGTGAFYGYTF
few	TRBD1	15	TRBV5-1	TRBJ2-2	TGCGCCAGCAACGACAGGGGGCTGAACACCGGGGAGCTGTTTTTT	CASNDRGLNTGELFF